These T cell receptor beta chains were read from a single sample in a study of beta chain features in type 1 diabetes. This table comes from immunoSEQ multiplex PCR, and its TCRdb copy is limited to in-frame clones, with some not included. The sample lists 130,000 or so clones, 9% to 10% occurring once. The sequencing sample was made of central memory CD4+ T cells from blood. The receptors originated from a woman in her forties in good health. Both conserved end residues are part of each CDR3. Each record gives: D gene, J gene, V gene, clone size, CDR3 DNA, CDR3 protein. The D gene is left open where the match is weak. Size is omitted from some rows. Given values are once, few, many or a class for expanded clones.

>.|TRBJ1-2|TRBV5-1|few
TGCGCCAGCAGCTTGGATGCGTATGGCTACACCTTC
CASSLDAYGYTF
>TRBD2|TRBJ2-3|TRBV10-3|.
TGTGCCATCAGTCTAGCGGGGGAGTTAGATACGCAGTATTTT
CAISLAGELDTQYF
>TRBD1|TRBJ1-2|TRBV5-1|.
TGCGCCAGCAGCAAAGAATCAAGGACAGGGCATGGCTACACCTTC
CASSKESRTGHGYTF
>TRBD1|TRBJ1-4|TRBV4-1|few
TGCGCCAGCAGCCCCCAGGGGGCGCGTACTAATGAAAAACTGTTTTTT
CASSPQGARTNEKLFF
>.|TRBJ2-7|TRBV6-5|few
TGTGCCAGCAGACACCCCGTTACCTACGAGCAGTACTTC
CASRHPVTYEQYF
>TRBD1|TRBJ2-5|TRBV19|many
TGTGCCAGTAGTATCTTAAGTGGAACAGGGGAAGAGACCCAGTACTTC
CASSILSGTGEETQYF
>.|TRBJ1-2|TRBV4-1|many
TGCGCCAGCAGCCATCCCCTGAACAGGGTGGGCTACACCTTC
CASSHPLNRVGYTF
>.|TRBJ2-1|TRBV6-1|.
TGTGCCAGCAGTGCCCGGGGTAGGGATGAGCAGTTCTTC
CASSARGRDEQFF
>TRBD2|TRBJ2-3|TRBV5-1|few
TGCGCCAGCAGCTTGGAAAGCGGGGGCTGGGATACGCAGTATTTT
CASSLESGGWDTQYF
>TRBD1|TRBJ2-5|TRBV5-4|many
TGTGCCAGCAGCTTCGGGACAGAAGAGACCCAGTACTTC
CASSFGTEETQYF
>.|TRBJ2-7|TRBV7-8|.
TGTGCCAGCAGCTCGTTAGACAGGTACGAGCAGTACTTC
CASSSLDRYEQYF
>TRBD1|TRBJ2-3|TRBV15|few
TGTGCCACCAGCAGTCAGACAGGGACGGTAGATACGCAGTATTTT
CATSSQTGTVDTQYF
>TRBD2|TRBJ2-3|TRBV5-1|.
TGCGCCAGCAGCCCGTCAGCGGGGGTCGGAGATACGCAGTATTTT
CASSPSAGVGDTQYF
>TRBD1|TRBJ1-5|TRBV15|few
TGTGCCACCAGCGGGGCACAGGGGAAGAGAGGCAATCAGCCCCAGCATTTT
CATSGAQGKRGNQPQHF